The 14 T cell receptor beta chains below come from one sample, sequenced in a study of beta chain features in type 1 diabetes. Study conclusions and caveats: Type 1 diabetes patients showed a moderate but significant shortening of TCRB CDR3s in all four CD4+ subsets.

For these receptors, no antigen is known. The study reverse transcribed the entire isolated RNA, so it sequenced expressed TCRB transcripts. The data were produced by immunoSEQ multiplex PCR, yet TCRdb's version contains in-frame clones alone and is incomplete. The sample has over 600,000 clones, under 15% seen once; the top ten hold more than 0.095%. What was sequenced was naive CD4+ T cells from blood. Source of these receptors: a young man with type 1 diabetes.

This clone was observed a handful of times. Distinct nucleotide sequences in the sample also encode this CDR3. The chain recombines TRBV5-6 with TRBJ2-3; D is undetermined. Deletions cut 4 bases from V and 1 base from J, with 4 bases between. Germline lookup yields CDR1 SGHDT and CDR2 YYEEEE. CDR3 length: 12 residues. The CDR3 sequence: CASSPGTDTQYF. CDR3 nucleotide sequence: TGTGCCAGCAGCCCCGGCACAGATACGCAGTATTTT.

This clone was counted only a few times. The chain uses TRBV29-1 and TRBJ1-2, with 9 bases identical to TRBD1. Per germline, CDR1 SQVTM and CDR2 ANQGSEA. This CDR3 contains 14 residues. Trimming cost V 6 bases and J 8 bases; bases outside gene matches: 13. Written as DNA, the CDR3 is TGCAGCGTCGGGACAGGGTATGGGGCTGGAGGCTACACCTTC. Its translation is CSVGTGYGAGGYTF.

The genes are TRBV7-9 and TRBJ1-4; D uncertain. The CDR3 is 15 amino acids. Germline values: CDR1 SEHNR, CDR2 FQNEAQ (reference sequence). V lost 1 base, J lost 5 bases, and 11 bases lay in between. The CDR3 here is CASSLEWAGNEKLFF. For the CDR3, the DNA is TGTGCCAGCAGCTTAGAGTGGGCTGGCAATGAAAAACTGTTTTTT.

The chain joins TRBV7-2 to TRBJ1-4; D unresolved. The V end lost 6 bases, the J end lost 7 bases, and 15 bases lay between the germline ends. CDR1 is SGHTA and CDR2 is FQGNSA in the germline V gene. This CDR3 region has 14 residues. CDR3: CASSSPGPAEKLFF. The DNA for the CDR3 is TGTGCCAGCAGTTCGCCCGGACCTGCTGAAAAACTGTTTTTT.

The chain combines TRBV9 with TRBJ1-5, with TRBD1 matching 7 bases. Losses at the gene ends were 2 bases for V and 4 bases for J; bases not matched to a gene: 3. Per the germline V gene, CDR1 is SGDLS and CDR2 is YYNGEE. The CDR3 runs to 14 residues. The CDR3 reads CASSVGTENQPQHF. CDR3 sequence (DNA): TGTGCCAGCAGCGTTGGGACAGAGAATCAGCCCCAGCATTTT.

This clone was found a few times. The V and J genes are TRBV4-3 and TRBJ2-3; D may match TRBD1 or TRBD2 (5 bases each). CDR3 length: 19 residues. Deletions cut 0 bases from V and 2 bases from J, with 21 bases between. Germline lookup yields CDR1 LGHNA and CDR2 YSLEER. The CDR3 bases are TGCGCCAGCAGCCAAGACTCTCCCCGGGGCAGGCCCTACACAGATACGCAGTATTTT. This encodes CASSQDSPRGRPYTDTQYF.

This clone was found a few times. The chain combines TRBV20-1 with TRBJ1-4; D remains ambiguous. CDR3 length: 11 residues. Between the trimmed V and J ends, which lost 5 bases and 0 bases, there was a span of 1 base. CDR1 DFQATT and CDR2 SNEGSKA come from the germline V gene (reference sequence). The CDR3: CSAATNEKLFF. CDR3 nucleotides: TGCAGTGCTGCAACTAATGAAAAACTGTTTTTT.

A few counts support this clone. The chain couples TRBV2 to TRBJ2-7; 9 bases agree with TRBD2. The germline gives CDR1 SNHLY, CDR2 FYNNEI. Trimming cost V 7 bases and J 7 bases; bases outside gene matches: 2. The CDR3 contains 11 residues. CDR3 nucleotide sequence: TGTGCCAGCACCGGACTAGCGGAGCAGTACTTC. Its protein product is CASTGLAEQYF.

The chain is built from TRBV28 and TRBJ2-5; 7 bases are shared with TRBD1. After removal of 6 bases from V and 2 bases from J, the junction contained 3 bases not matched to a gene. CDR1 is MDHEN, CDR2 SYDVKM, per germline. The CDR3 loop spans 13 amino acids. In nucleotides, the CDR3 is TGTGCCAGCAGCCCGGGACAGCAAGAGACCCAGTACTTC. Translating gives CASSPGQQETQYF.

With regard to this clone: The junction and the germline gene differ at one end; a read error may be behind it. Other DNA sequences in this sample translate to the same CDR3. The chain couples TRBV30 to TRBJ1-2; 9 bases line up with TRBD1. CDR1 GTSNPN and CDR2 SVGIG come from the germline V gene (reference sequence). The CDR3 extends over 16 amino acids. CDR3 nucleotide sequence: TGCGCCTGGACCCCTACAGGGGGCAGAGGGCACTATGGCTACACCTTC. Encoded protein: CAWTPTGGRGHYGYTF. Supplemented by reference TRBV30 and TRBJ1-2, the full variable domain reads SQTIHQWPATLVQPVGSPLSLECTVEGTSNPNLYWYRQAAGRGLQLLFYSVGIGQISSEVPQNLSASRPQDRQFILSSKKLLLSDSGFYLCAWTPTGGRGHYGYTFGSGTRLTVV.

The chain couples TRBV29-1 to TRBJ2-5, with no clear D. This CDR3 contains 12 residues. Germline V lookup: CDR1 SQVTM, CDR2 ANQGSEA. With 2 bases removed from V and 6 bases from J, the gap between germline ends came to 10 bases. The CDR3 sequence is CSVEQLTQTQYF. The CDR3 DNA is TGCAGCGTTGAACAATTGACCCAGACCCAGTACTTC.

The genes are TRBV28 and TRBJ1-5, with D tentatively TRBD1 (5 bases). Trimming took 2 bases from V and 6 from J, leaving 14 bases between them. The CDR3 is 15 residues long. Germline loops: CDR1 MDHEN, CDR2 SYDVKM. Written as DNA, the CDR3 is TGTGCCAGCAGTTTAGGGGGGATAGTAGCTCAGCCCCAGCATTTT. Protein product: CASSLGGIVAQPQHF.

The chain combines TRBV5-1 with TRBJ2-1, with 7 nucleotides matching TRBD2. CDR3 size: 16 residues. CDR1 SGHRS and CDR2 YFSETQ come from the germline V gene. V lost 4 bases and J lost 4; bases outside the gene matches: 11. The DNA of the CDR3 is TGCGCCAGCAGCCCCCCTCGGGAGGTCCGTTACAATGAGCAGTTCTTC. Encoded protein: CASSPPREVRYNEQFF.

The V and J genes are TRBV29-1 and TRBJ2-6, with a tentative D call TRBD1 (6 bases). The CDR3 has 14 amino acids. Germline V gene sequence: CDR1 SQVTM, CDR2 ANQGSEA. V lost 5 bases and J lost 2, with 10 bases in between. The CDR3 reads CSVFEGAGANVLTF. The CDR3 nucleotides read TGCAGCGTTTTCGAGGGGGCTGGGGCCAACGTCCTGACTTTC.